Below, one T cell receptor beta chain is given with its context. The CDR3 consists of 14 residues. CDR1 and CDR2 from the germline V gene are MDHEN and SYDVKM. Trimming shortened V by 5 bases and J by 6 bases, and 14 bases separated the two germline ends. This entry belongs to a study of technical replicates of blood from a handful of donors. Profiled with immunoSEQ multiplex PCR; TCRdb holds only in-frame clones, not every one. The sample has 60,000 to 90,000 clones, 85% to 95% seen once. Sequencing was carried out using T cells isolated from PBMCs. The V call is TRBV28, the J call TRBJ2-1; possible D gene TRBD2, 5 bases. The receptor was derived from a human donor in good health. In nucleotides, the CDR3 is TGTGCCAGCAGTCCGGGGAACGTAATCAATGAGCAGTTCTTC. This translates into CASSPGNVINEQFF.